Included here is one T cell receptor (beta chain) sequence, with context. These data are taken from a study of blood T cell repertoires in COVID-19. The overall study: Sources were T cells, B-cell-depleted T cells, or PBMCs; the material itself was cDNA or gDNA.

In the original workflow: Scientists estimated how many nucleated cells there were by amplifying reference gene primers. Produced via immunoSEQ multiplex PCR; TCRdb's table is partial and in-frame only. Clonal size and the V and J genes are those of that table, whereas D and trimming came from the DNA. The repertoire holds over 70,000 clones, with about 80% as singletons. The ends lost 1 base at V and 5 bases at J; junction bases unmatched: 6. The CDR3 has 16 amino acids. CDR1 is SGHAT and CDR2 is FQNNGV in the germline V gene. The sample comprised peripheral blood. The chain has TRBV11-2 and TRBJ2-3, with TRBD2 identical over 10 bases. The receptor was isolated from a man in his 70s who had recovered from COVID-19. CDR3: CASSLVGSSGGDTQYF. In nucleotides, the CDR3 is TGTGCCAGCAGCTTAGTCGGTTCTAGCGGGGGAGATACGCAGTATTTT.